The subject of this entry is one T cell receptor (beta chain). The data derive from a study of cytotoxic CD8 clonotypes in ibrutinib-treated CLL. The data were produced by immunoSEQ multiplex PCR, yet TCRdb's version contains in-frame clones alone and is incomplete. The sample lists some 300,000 clones, around four fifths occurring once. The sequence was obtained from a human donor with chronic lymphocytic leukemia. The sequencing used PBMCs, collected before ibrutinib treatment.

CDR3 region: CASKGTMNTEAFF. The CDR3 DNA reads TGTGCCAGCAAAGGGACAATGAACACTGAAGCTTTCTTT. The chain has TRBV27 and TRBJ1-1, with D maybe TRBD1 (6 bases). With 7 bases removed from V and 0 bases from J, the gap between germline ends came to 9 bases. The germline V gene encodes CDR1 MNHEY and CDR2 SMNVEV (reference sequence). The CDR3 has 13 amino acids.